The 8 T cell receptor beta chains reported below all come from one sample, sequenced in a study of blood T cell repertoires in COVID-19. The assay was immunoSEQ multiplex PCR, and TCRdb's table has in-frame clones only and misses some. The data contain 60,000 or so clones, roughly 85% of them singletons. The specimen sequenced was peripheral blood. These TCRs come from a human donor in a cohort sampled during active COVID-19.

The V gene is TRBV2, the J gene TRBJ1-2; 12 bases map to TRBD1. From germline, CDR1 is SNHLY and CDR2 FYNNEI. The CDR3 length is 14 residues. V dropped 8 bases and J dropped 7; count of bases not matched to a gene: 8. The DNA for the CDR3 is TGTGCCAGCGGGGGACAGGGGGCGCCGAGTGGCTACACCTTC. It codes for CASGGQGAPSGYTF.

The chain carries TRBV7-2 and TRBJ2-1, with TRBD2 matching 8 bases. The CDR3 runs to 16 residues. J was trimmed by 7 bases and V by 6 bases; bases with no gene match: 14. Germline lookup yields CDR1 SGHTA and CDR2 FQGNSA. The CDR3 DNA reads TGTGCCAGCAGTCCAACCGGGACTAGACCGTCAAATGAGCAGTTCTTC. Encoded protein: CASSPTGTRPSNEQFF.

The chain carries TRBV5-6 and TRBJ1-5; 9 bases are shared with TRBD1. CDR1 and CDR2 (germline): SGHDT, YYEEEE. Trimming removed 4 bases from V and 4 bases from J; junction bases left unmatched: 6. The CDR3 contains 15 residues. The CDR3 coding sequence is TGTGCCAGCAGCCAGGGACAGGGTGTTAATCAGCCCCAGCATTTT. It specifies CASSQGQGVNQPQHF.

This chain joins TRBV15 and TRBJ2-3, with 10 bases that match TRBD2. Germline V gene data show CDR1 as LNHNV and CDR2 as YYDKDF (reference sequence). With 5 bases clipped from V and 2 bases from J, the junction kept 7 bases outside the gene matches. The CDR3 is 16 amino acids. The CDR3 nucleotides are TGTGCCACCAGCTTCGGACTAGCGGCAAACACAGATACGCAGTATTTT. Residues: CATSFGLAANTDTQYF.

This chain joins TRBV11-2 and TRBJ2-5, with 11 bases lining up with TRBD1. V lost 5 bases to trimming and J lost 5 bases; unmatched junction nucleotides: 7. Germline V lookup: CDR1 SGHAT, CDR2 FQNNGV. This CDR3 is 15 amino acids long. The CDR3 spells CASSPGQGVAETQYF. In DNA, the CDR3 is TGTGCCAGCAGCCCGGGACAGGGGGTCGCGGAGACCCAGTACTTC.

The chain is built from TRBV6-6 and TRBJ1-6; weak D call: TRBD1 (5 bases). The CDR3 extends over 14 amino acids. Germline CDR1 reads MNHNY; CDR2 reads SVGAGI (reference sequence). Deletions cut 2 bases from V and 4 bases from J, with 6 bases between. CDR3 region: CASSYTGYNSPLHF. The CDR3 DNA is TGTGCCAGCAGTTACACAGGATATAATTCACCCCTCCACTTT.

This clone was counted only a few times. The chain joins TRBV4-1 to TRBJ1-2; D is perhaps TRBD1 (6 bases). Trimming removed 2 bases at V and 7 bases at J, with 20 bases between. The CDR3 has 16 amino acids. Germline CDR1 is MGHRA and CDR2 is YSYEKL. The CDR3 loop is CASSQPLYRERSGYTF. In DNA, the CDR3 is TGCGCCAGCAGCCAACCTTTATACAGGGAACGGAGTGGCTACACCTTC.

The chain is built from TRBV9 and TRBJ2-2, with no clear D. V was pared by 0 bases and J by 4 bases, with 10 bases between. Germline lookup yields CDR1 SGDLS and CDR2 YYNGEE. The CDR3 spans 15 residues. CDR3 amino acids: CASSVEGEGTGELFF. The CDR3 region has the DNA TGTGCCAGCAGCGTAGAAGGAGAAGGCACCGGGGAGCTGTTTTTT.